The source of this T cell receptor (beta chain) is a study of blood T cells in healthy people across ages. Each donor had roughly 10 milliliters of peripheral blood drawn. PCR was performed a second time for about 7 to 11 cycles using a sample-barcoded 5' primer and a J-beta primer mix. Each CDR3 protein gets one entry after TCRdb re-called the 5' RACE reads with MiXCR. The data contain around 650,000 distinct CDR3 sequences, approximately 29% of them seen just once; the ten biggest clones take up 15%. This clonotype was seen repeatedly, ten times or more. Antigen: not known. With a much larger clone just one base away, this may be a read error. General observations from the study: The long-lived group displayed more naive CD4+ cells, plus higher diversity, than the aged donors did. The fall in TCR beta diversity per million T cells was roughly linear with age.

Trimming cost V 8 bases and J 4 bases; bases outside gene matches: 16. The CDR3 is 16 amino acids. Germline-derived CDR1 and CDR2 are MDHEN and SYDVKM. This rearrangement joins TRBV28 to TRBJ2-7; 8 positions match TRBD2. This TCR was recovered from an elderly woman in good health. Sequences were obtained from blood. DNA of the CDR3: TGTGCCAGCGCAACCTACCGGGGGGGGAAAGGTTACGAGCAGTACTTC. It translates to CASATYRGGKGYEQYF.